The following is a T cell receptor beta chain sequence with its context. Its antigen remains unknown. The Oncomine TCR Beta short-read assay was applied to DNA of cultured CD4+ T cells. From cultured CD4+ T cells, genomic DNA was extracted. TCRdb re-analysed the PCR reads in MiXCR, keeping a single row per CDR3 protein. Counted here are just over 4,000 distinct CDR3 sequences, roughly a fifth occurring once; the ten biggest clones make up roughly 18%. This specimen comes from a study of vaccination and CD4 T cells after COVID-19. Study overall: Overlapping SARS-CoV-2, HCoV-NL63, HCoV-OC43 and HCoV-229E spike peptides were used to stimulate cells.

Treatment denoted: approximately nine-day PBMC culture with coronavirus spike peptide pools or control peptides (ViraFEST assay). Expansion of antigen-specific T cells with peptide pools by ViraFEST preceded sequencing of TCRs. Study outcomes and limitations: Although the median of SARS-CoV-2-reactive clonotypes rose from around 21 to 38, the change was not significant.

Input material: CD4+ T cells from blood, cultured in vitro. This TCR was sampled from a human donor who had recovered from COVID-19.

As DNA, the CDR3 is TGTGCCAGCAGACAGGGGGGGAACACCGGGGAGCTGTTTTTT. It encodes CASRQGGNTGELFF. This chain links TRBV6-1 with TRBJ2-2; TRBD1 matches 8 bases. After removal of 6 bases from V and 1 base from J, the junction contained 1 base not matched to a gene. The germline CDR1 and CDR2 sequences are MNHNS and SASEGT. The CDR3 sequence is 14 residues long.